The 27 T cell receptor beta chains below were found in one sample sequenced in a study of T cell repertoires in breast cancer. Unpaired genes were suppressed by blocking oligonucleotides during a second nested PCR. TCRdb re-analysed the emulsion pairing reads in MiXCR, keeping a single row per CDR3 protein. The sample lists about 40,000 distinct CDR3 sequences; roughly 44% were seen once. Paired alpha-beta TCRs of CD8+ T cells were analyzed by expanded emulsion RT-PCR. The sequenced sample consisted of CD8+ T cells. The source is a pool of human donors with breast cancer or a healthy control (not recorded which).

DNA of the CDR3: TGTGCCAGCGTTTCCGCGATCTCCTACGAGCAGTACTTC. This translates into CASVSAISYEQYF. The chain uses TRBV2 and TRBJ2-7; the D is unclear. V lost 8 bases and J 0 bases, leaving 11 bases between the germline ends. The germline gives CDR1 SNHLY, CDR2 FYNNEI. The CDR3 contains 13 residues.

This clonotype was picked up a small number of times. The chain has TRBV11-2 and TRBJ2-5; 7 bases fit TRBD1. The germline CDR1 and CDR2 sequences are SGHAT and FQNNGV. The trim removed 5 bases at V and 4 bases at J, leaving 10 bases unmatched. CDR3 length equals 15 residues. CDR3 in amino acids: CASSTAWTGGETQYF. In DNA, the CDR3 is TGTGCCAGCAGCACGGCCTGGACAGGCGGAGAGACCCAGTACTTC.

The chain couples TRBV6-1 to TRBJ2-5, with D perhaps matching TRBD1 (6 bases). CDR3 length equals 13 residues. The germline V gene has CDR1 MNHNS and CDR2 SASEGT. The germline V and J ends were trimmed by 9 bases and 4 bases, with 15 bases remaining between them. CDR3 nucleotides: TGTGCCAGTCAACAGGGCCTGGGAGAGACCCAGTACTTC. Translating it yields CASQQGLGETQYF.

This chain uses TRBV12-3 or TRBV12-4 with TRBJ2-7; D is unresolved. The ends were cut back, 6 bases at V and 4 bases at J, with 13 bases in the middle. The CDR3 is 13 residues long. DNA for the CDR3: TGTGCCAGCAGCATAGGTGGTCGGTACGAGCAGTACTTC. It specifies CASSIGGRYEQYF.

This clonotype was seen many times. The J gene is TRBJ1-1, the V gene TRBV14; D gene ambiguous. This CDR3 is built from 13 residues. In germline, CDR1 is SGHDN, CDR2 FVKESK. Trimming stripped 2 bases from V and 0 bases from J, with 4 bases between. This chain's CDR3 is CASSQIVNTEAFF. As DNA, the CDR3 is TGTGCCAGCAGCCAAATCGTGAACACTGAAGCTTTCTTT.

This clonotype was seen more than once but under ten times. The gene calls are TRBV12-3 or TRBV12-4 and TRBJ1-1, with 7 bases identical to TRBD1. This CDR3 is built from 14 residues. The J segment lost 3 bases and the V segment lost 4 bases, leaving 5 bases of the junction unmatched. CDR3 region: CASSWRGRDTEAFF. DNA of the CDR3: TGTGCCAGCAGTTGGAGGGGGCGCGACACTGAAGCTTTCTTT.

This clonotype showed up just a few times. This sequence joins TRBV5-4 and TRBJ1-1; no firm D call. V shed 1 base and J shed 1 base, with 8 bases lying between them. Germline V gene data show CDR1 as SGHNT and CDR2 as YYREEE (reference sequence). This CDR3 comprises 14 residues. The chain's CDR3 is CASSLYGENTEAFF. In DNA, the CDR3 is TGTGCCAGCAGCTTGTATGGGGAGAACACTGAAGCTTTCTTT.

The chain links TRBV6-2 or TRBV6-3 to TRBJ1-1, with D tentatively TRBD1 (5 bases). Germline-derived CDR1 and CDR2 are MNHEY and SVGEGT. This CDR3 comprises 16 residues. Trimming shortened V by 7 bases and J by 1 base, and 19 bases separated the two germline ends. The CDR3 nucleotides read TGTGCCAGCATCCATCTCTTCGGGACCGGGAACACTGAAGCTTTCTTT. It is translated as CASIHLFGTGNTEAFF.

This clonotype was counted between two and nine times. The chain links TRBV20-1 to TRBJ2-7, with D possibly TRBD1 on 5 matching bases. V gave up 2 bases and J gave up 5 bases, with 10 bases separating them. The CDR3 totals 12 residues. Germline V gene lookup returns CDR1 DFQATT and CDR2 SNEGSKA (reference sequence). CDR3 loop: CSARLQVHEQYF. CDR3 DNA sequence: TGCAGTGCTAGACTACAGGTCCACGAGCAGTACTTC.

The chain is built from TRBV7-9 and TRBJ2-3; D is perhaps TRBD2 (6 bases). Germline CDR1 reads SEHNR; CDR2 reads FQNEAQ (reference sequence). The CDR3 is made up of 15 amino acids. The ends were cut back, 5 bases at V and 7 bases at J, with 19 bases in the middle. The CDR3 nucleotides read TGTGCCAGCAGCGTAACACGGGGGACCCTCAATACGCAGTATTTT. Translated: CASSVTRGTLNTQYF.

This clonotype was seen many times. The CDR3 loop is CASSEITGNTEAFF. The CDR3, as DNA: TGTGCCAGCAGTGAGATCACAGGGAACACTGAAGCTTTCTTT. This chain joins TRBV6-1 and TRBJ1-1, with D perhaps matching TRBD1 (5 bases). The CDR3 is made up of 14 amino acids. The germline V and J ends were trimmed by 3 bases and 1 base, with 9 bases remaining between them. Per the germline V gene, CDR1 is MNHNS and CDR2 is SASEGT.

The chain recombines TRBV27 with TRBJ2-3; tentatively, D is TRBD2 (5 bases). Germline CDR1 is MNHEY and CDR2 is SMNVEV (reference sequence). V was cut by 5 bases and J by 2 bases, with 20 bases left in between. The CDR3 covers 17 residues. The CDR3 sequence: CASSVSGLLQFTDTQYF. In DNA, the CDR3 is TGTGCCAGCAGTGTAAGTGGACTTCTTCAATTCACAGATACGCAGTATTTT.

This clonotype was found a few times. The V and J genes are TRBV4-1 and TRBJ2-5; 7 nucleotides agree with TRBD2. Losses at the gene ends were 0 bases for V and 7 bases for J; bases not matched to a gene: 8. The length of the CDR3 is 15 residues. Germline V lookup: CDR1 MGHRA, CDR2 YSYEKL. CDR3 nucleotide sequence: TGCGCCAGCAGCCAAGACCCCCGGGGGAGGGGGACCCAGTACTTC. Residues: CASSQDPRGRGTQYF.

V and J are TRBV30 and TRBJ2-3; D perhaps matches TRBD1 (6 bases). CDR1 is GTSNPN and CDR2 is SVGIG in the germline V gene (reference sequence). Trimming took off 0 bases at V and 2 bases at J, with 9 bases between the two ends. The length of the CDR3 is 14 residues. The CDR3 region is CAWSVQGSTDTQYF. As DNA, the CDR3 is TGTGCCTGGAGTGTACAGGGCTCCACAGATACGCAGTATTTT. Full variable domain (missing parts from reference TRBV30 and TRBJ2-3): SQTIHQWPATLVQPVGSPLSLECTVEGTSNPNLYWYRQAAGRGLQLLFYSVGIGQISSEVPQNLSASRPQDRQFILSSKKLLLSDSGFYLCAWSVQGSTDTQYFGPGTRLTVL.

This rearrangement joins TRBV18 to TRBJ2-2; D remains unclear. CDR3 length: 13 residues. The germline V gene has CDR1 KGHSH and CDR2 LQKENI. Trimming removed 5 bases at V and 6 bases at J, with 10 bases between. DNA for the CDR3: TGTGCCAGCTCAGAACTAACCCCCGGGGAGCTGTTTTTT. Protein product: CASSELTPGELFF.

V and J are TRBV19 and TRBJ1-1; D uncertain. Germline assignment: CDR1 LNHDA and CDR2 SQIVND (reference sequence). V lost 4 bases and J 6 bases, leaving 24 bases between the germline ends. This CDR3 is 17 amino acids long. CDR3 DNA sequence: TGTGCCAGTAGTAATTCGTGGGGAGTGAGTGAGAGGGCTGAAGCTTTCTTT. Amino acids: CASSNSWGVSERAEAFF.

This chain uses TRBV7-2 with TRBJ2-2; possibly TRBD1 for D (6 bases). Germline V gene data show CDR1 as SGHTA and CDR2 as FQGNSA. Trimming removed 5 bases from V and 1 base from J, with 14 bases in between. There are 16 residues in the CDR3. The CDR3 protein is CASSQQGPQNTGELFF. CDR3 bases: TGTGCCAGCAGCCAACAGGGTCCCCAGAACACCGGGGAGCTGTTTTTT.

This clonotype occurred a few times. The chain is built from TRBV27 and TRBJ1-2, with TRBD1 matching over 7 bases. V was pared by 5 bases and J by 4 bases, with 10 bases of the junction left unmatched. The germline CDR1 and CDR2 sequences are MNHEY and SMNVEV (reference sequence). This CDR3 region has 15 residues. CDR3 region: CASSTLTGRSYGYTF. DNA of the CDR3: TGTGCCAGCAGTACCCTGACAGGGAGAAGCTATGGCTACACCTTC.

This clonotype came up a few times. This chain connects TRBV4-1 to TRBJ2-3, with a weak D call TRBD1 (5 bases). The V gene's germline CDR1 is MGHRA and CDR2 YSYEKL. The CDR3 runs 15 residues. Trimming removed 0 bases at V and 4 bases at J, with 11 bases between. The CDR3 is CASSQDAGNSDTQYF. The CDR3 region has the DNA TGCGCCAGCAGCCAAGATGCAGGGAACTCAGATACGCAGTATTTT.

The V and J genes are TRBV12-3 or TRBV12-4 and TRBJ2-3, with 7 bases that match TRBD1. The length of the CDR3 is 15 residues. Trimming cost V 6 bases and J 6 bases; bases outside gene matches: 12. Here the CDR3 DNA reads TGTGCCAGCAGCCCCCGGGACAGCATTCTCGATACGCAGTATTTT. Its translation: CASSPRDSILDTQYF.

The V gene is TRBV4-1, the J gene TRBJ2-1; 16 bases agree with TRBD2. This CDR3 contains 19 residues. Germline V gives CDR1 MGHRA, CDR2 YSYEKL. V lost 2 bases and J lost 7; bases outside the gene matches: 11. CDR3 residues: CASSQQPGTSGGAENEQFF. DNA of the CDR3: TGCGCCAGCAGCCAACAACCCGGGACTAGCGGGGGGGCGGAGAATGAGCAGTTCTTC.

This clonotype was recorded a few times. The chain combines TRBV6-1 with TRBJ2-7; 12 positions match TRBD2. V trimming: 5 bases; J trimming: 2 bases; junction bases outside the gene matches: 7. This CDR3 has 16 amino acids. Germline V gene data show CDR1 as MNHNS and CDR2 as SASEGT. CDR3 loop: CASSPPTSGGPYEQYF. In DNA, the CDR3 is TGTGCCAGCAGTCCTCCGACTAGCGGGGGCCCCTACGAGCAGTACTTC.

The sample holds a few counts of this clonotype. This chain connects TRBV7-2 to TRBJ2-2; D is unresolved. Germline V gene sequence: CDR1 SGHTA, CDR2 FQGNSA. Trimming pared 2 bases from V and 8 bases from J, leaving 15 bases between. The length of the CDR3 is 15 residues. The CDR3: CASSLWAVSTGELFF. The CDR3, as DNA: TGTGCCAGCAGCTTATGGGCGGTCTCGACTGGGGAGCTGTTTTTT.

This clonotype has a count of ten or more. The chain has TRBV4-2 and TRBJ2-3; no clear D gene. The CDR3 runs to 14 residues. Germline V gene lookup returns CDR1 LGHNA and CDR2 YNFKEQ. The V end was cut by 1 base, the J end by 0 bases, with 5 bases between. In DNA form, the CDR3 reads TGTGCCAGCAGCCAAGGGGCTAGCACAGATACGCAGTATTTT. This sequence encodes CASSQGASTDTQYF.

The gene calls are TRBV4-2 and TRBJ2-2; 8 nucleotides align to TRBD1. The CDR3 runs 15 residues. Germline V gene sequence: CDR1 LGHNA, CDR2 YNFKEQ. The J segment lost 3 bases and the V segment lost 4 bases, leaving 4 bases of the junction unmatched. CDR3 in amino acids: CASSPYRGDTGELFF. CDR3 sequence (DNA): TGTGCCAGCAGCCCCTACAGGGGGGACACCGGGGAGCTGTTTTTT.

The chain is built from TRBV2 and TRBJ1-4; no firm D call. Trimming took 1 base from V and 7 from J, leaving 4 bases between them. This CDR3 is 12 amino acids long. Germline V gene sequence: CDR1 SNHLY, CDR2 FYNNEI. CDR3: CASSEEGEKLFF. In DNA form, the CDR3 reads TGTGCCAGCAGTGAAGAGGGTGAAAAACTGTTTTTT.

This clonotype has more than one count but fewer than ten. The rearrangement joins TRBV6-2 or TRBV6-3 to TRBJ1-6; D remains unclear. The CDR3 extends over 13 amino acids. V was pared by 0 bases and J by 9 bases, with 6 bases between. CDR1 MNHEY and CDR2 SVGEGT come from the germline V gene. The CDR3 here is CASSYSNSSPLHF. The CDR3 DNA sequence: TGTGCCAGCAGTTACTCAAATAGTTCACCCCTCCACTTT.